This T cell receptor (beta chain) was sequenced for a study of cytotoxic CD8 clonotypes in ibrutinib-treated CLL. Clones were sequenced by immunoSEQ multiplex PCR, and TCRdb holds only the in-frame ones, with some missing. The profile covers more than 55,000 clones, with approximately 71% appearing a single time and roughly 45% taken by the ten largest. V trimming: 1 base; J trimming: 5 bases; junction bases outside the gene matches: 7. Germline CDR1 and CDR2: LNHDA and SQIVND (reference sequence). This CDR3 has 15 amino acids. The source is a human donor with chronic lymphocytic leukemia. The chain has TRBV19 and TRBJ2-5; 7 bases fit TRBD2. Sequences were derived from PBMCs, sampled after 12 months of ibrutinib treatment. CDR3 loop: CASSIASGFGETQYF. As DNA, the CDR3 is TGTGCCAGTAGTATAGCTAGCGGATTTGGGGAGACCCAGTACTTC.